In this sample, the clone carrying this T cell receptor (beta chain) turned up a few times. The antigen remains unidentified. Sequencing used immunoSEQ multiplex PCR; TCRdb keeps in-frame clones, though not all of them. The sample consists of 150,000 to 180,000 clones, 87% of them appearing once. The data originate from a study of T cell responses to AZD1222 COVID-19 vaccine. Study conclusions and caveats: Clonal diversity was possibly underestimated; the donors were predominantly white British and more often female.

Whether given at about 4 or about 12 weeks, second doses were pooled. The TCR sequence derives from an adult who received the AZD1222 COVID-19 vaccine. Sequenced material: peripheral blood, taken 28 days after the second AZD1222 dose.

The CDR3 sequence: CASAPGGSGPYEQYF. In DNA, the CDR3 is TGCGCCAGCGCCCCAGGGGGTAGCGGCCCCTACGAGCAGTACTTC. V is TRBV5-1 and J is TRBJ2-7; tentative D call: TRBD1 (7 bases). The germline CDR1 and CDR2 sequences are SGHRS and YFSETQ. The CDR3 has 15 amino acids. V was trimmed by 7 bases and J by 2 bases, leaving 19 bases between them.